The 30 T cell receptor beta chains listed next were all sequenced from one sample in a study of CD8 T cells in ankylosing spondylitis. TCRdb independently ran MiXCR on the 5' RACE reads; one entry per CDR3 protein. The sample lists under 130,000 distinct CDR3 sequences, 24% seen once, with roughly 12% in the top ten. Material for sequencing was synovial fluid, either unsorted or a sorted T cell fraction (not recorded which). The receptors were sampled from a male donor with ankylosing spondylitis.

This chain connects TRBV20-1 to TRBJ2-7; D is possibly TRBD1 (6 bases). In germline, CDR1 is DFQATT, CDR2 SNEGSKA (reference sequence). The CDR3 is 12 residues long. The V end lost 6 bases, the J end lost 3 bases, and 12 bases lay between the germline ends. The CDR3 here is CSAQTGNYEQYF. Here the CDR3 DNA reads TGCAGTGCCCAGACAGGAAACTACGAGCAGTACTTC.

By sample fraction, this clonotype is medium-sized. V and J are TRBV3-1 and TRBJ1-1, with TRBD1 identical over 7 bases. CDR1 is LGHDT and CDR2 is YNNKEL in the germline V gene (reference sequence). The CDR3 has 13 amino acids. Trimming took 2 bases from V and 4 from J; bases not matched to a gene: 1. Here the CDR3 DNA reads TGTGCCAGCAGCCAAAACAGGGGCACTGAAGCTTTCTTT. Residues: CASSQNRGTEAFF.

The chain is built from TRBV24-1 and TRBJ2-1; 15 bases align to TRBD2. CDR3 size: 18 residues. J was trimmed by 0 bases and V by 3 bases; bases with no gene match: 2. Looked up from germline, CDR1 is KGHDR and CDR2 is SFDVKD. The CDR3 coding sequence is TGTGCCACCAGTGATGGACTAGCGGGAGGGAGCTCCTACAATGAGCAGTTCTTC. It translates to CATSDGLAGGSSYNEQFF.

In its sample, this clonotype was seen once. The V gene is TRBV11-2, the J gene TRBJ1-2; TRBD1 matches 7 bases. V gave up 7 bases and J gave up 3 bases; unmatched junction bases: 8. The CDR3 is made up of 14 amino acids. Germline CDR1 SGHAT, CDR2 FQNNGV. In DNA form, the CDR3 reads TGTGCCAGCACCCCCTGGGACAGCCACTATGGCTACACCTTC. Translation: CASTPWDSHYGYTF.

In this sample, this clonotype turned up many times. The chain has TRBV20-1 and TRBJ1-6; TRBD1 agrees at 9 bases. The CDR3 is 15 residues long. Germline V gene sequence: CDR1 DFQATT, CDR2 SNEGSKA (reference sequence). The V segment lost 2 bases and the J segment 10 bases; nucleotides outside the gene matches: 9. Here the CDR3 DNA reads TGCAGTGCTAGAAAGACAGGGGGTAGCCAATCACCCCTCCACTTT. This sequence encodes CSARKTGGSQSPLHF.

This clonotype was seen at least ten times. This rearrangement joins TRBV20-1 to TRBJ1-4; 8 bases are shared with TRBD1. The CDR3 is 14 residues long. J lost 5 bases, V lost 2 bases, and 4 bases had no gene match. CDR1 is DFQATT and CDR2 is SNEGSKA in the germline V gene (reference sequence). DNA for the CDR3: TGCAGTGCTAGACCCGACAGGGGCAATGAAAAACTGTTTTTT. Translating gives CSARPDRGNEKLFF.

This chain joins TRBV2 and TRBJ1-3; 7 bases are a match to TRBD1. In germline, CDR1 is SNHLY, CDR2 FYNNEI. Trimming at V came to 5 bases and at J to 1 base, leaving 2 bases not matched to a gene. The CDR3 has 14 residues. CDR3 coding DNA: TGTGCCAGCAGTTTACAGGGGTCTGGAAACACCATATATTTT. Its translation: CASSLQGSGNTIYF.

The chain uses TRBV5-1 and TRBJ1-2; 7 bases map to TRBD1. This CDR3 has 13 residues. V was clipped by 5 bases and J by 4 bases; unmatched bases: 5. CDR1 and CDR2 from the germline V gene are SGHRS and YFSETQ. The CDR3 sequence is CASSYSGGYGYTF. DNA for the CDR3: TGCGCCAGCAGTTACTCAGGGGGCTATGGCTACACCTTC.

In DNA, the CDR3 is TGCAGTGCTCTTCCACTCACAGGGATTCGCAATCAGCCCCAGCATTTT. Translation: CSALPLTGIRNQPQHF. The chain combines TRBV20-1 with TRBJ1-5, with D possibly being TRBD1 (6 bases). This CDR3 is 16 amino acids long. V was pared by 5 bases and J by 2 bases, with 19 bases between. Germline CDR1 and CDR2: DFQATT and SNEGSKA (reference sequence).

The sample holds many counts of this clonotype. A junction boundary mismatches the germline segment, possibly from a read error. The CDR3 is CASSFTGGETQYF. As DNA, the CDR3 is TGCGCCAGCAGCTTCACAGGGGGTGAGACCCAGTACTTC. This chain uses TRBV7-2 with TRBJ2-5; 8 positions match TRBD1. Germline lookup yields CDR1 SGHTA and CDR2 FQGNSA. This CDR3 is built from 13 residues.

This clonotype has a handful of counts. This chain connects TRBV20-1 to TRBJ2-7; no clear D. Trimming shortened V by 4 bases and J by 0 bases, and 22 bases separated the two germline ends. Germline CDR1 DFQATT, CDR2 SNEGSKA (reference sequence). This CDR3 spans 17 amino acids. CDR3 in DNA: TGCAGTGCTATTTTGCCTTCCCTGACAAAGAGCTCCTACGAGCAGTACTTC. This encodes CSAILPSLTKSSYEQYF.

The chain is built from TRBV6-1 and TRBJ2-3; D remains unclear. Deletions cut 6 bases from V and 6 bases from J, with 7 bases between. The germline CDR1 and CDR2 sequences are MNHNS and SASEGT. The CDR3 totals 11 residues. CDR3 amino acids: CASRSRDTQYF. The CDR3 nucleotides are TGTGCCAGCAGGTCGCGGGATACGCAGTATTTT.

The CDR3 DNA sequence: TGTGCCAGCAGTCCTACTATCCCCTCCTACAATGAGCAGTTCTTC. As protein: CASSPTIPSYNEQFF. This rearrangement joins TRBV12-3 or TRBV12-4 to TRBJ2-1; no reliable D call. The V and J ends lost 5 bases and 0 bases respectively, with 11 bases between them. This CDR3 contains 15 residues.

The CDR3 nucleotides read TGTGCCAGCAGCCCCAAGGGGCTAGCGGGAACCACGTGGGGGACCGGGGAGCTGTTTTTT. Amino acid sequence: CASSPKGLAGTTWGTGELFF. The chain has TRBV4-2 and TRBJ2-2, with TRBD2 matching 9 bases. J was trimmed by 5 bases and V by 4 bases; bases with no gene match: 20. Germline CDR1 and CDR2: LGHNA and YNFKEQ. CDR3 size: 20 residues.

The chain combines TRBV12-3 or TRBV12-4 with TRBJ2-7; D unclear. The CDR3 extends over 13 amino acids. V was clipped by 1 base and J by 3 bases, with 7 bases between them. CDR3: CASSLGADYEQYF. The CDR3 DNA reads TGTGCCAGCAGTTTAGGGGCGGACTACGAGCAGTACTTC.

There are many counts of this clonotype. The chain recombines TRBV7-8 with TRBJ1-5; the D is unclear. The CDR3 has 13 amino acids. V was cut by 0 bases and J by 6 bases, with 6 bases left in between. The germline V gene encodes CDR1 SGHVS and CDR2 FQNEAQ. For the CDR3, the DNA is TGTGCCAGCAGCTTAGCGGAGGGTCAGCCCCAGCATTTT. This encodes CASSLAEGQPQHF.

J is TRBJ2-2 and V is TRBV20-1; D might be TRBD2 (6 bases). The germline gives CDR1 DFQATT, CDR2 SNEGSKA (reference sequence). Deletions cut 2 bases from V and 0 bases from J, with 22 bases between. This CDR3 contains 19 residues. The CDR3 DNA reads TGCAGTGCTAGAAAACCGGGACTTCAAAAGCGGGCGAACACCGGGGAGCTGTTTTTT. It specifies CSARKPGLQKRANTGELFF.

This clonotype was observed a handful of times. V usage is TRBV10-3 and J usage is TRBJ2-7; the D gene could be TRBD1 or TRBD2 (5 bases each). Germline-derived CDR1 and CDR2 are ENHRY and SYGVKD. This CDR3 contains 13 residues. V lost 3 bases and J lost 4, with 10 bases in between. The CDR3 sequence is CAISESGGYEQYF. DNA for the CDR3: TGTGCCATCAGTGAAAGTGGGGGTTACGAGCAGTACTTC.

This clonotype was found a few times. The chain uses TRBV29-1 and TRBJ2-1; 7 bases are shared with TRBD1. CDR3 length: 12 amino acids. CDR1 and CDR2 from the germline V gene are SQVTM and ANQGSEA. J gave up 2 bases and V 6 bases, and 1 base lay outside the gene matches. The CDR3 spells CSVGTAYNEQFF. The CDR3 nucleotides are TGCAGCGTCGGGACAGCCTACAATGAGCAGTTCTTC.

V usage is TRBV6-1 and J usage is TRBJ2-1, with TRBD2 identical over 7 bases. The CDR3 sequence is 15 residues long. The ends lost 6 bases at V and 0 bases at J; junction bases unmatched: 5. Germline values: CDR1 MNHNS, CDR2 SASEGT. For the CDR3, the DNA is TGTGCCAGCAGCCTACTAGCGAACTCCTACAATGAGCAGTTCTTC. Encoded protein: CASSLLANSYNEQFF.

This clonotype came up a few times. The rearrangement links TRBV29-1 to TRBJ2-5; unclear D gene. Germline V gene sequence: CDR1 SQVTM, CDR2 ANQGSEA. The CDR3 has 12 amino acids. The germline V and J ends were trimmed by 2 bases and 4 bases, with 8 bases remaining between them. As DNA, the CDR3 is TGCAGCGTTGAAATAGACGGAGAGACCCAGTACTTC. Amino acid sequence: CSVEIDGETQYF.

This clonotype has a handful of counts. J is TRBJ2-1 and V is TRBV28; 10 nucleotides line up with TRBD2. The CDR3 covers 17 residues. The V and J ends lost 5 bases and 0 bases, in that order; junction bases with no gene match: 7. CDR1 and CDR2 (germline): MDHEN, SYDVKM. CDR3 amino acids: CASSTTSGMVSYNEQFF. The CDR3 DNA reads TGTGCCAGCAGTACCACTAGCGGGATGGTCTCCTACAATGAGCAGTTCTTC.

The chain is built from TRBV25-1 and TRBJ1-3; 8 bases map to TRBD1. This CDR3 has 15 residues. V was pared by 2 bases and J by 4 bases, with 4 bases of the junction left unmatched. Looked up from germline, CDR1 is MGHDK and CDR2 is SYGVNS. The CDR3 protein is CASSEHGTGGNTIYF. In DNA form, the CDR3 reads TGTGCCAGCAGTGAACATGGGACAGGCGGAAACACCATATATTTT.

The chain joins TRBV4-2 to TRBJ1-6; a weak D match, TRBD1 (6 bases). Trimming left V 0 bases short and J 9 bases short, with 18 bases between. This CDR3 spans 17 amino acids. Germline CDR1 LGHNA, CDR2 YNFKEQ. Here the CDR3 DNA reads TGTGCCAGCAGCCAAGAATCTTGGACAGAAGGCGGTTCACCCCTCCACTTT. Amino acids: CASSQESWTEGGSPLHF.

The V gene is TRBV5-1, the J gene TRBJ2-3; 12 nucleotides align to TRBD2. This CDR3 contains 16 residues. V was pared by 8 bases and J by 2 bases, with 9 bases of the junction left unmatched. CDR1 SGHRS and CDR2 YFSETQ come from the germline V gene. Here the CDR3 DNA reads TGCGCCAGTCGGGGACTAGCGGGCTCCATCACAGATACGCAGTATTTT. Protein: CASRGLAGSITDTQYF. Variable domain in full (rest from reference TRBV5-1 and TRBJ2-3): KAGVTQTPRYLIKTRGQQVTLSCSPISGHRSVSWYQQTPGQGLQFLFEYFSETQRNKGNFPGRFSGRQFSNSRSEMNVSTLELGDSALYLCASRGLAGSITDTQYFGPGTRLTVL.

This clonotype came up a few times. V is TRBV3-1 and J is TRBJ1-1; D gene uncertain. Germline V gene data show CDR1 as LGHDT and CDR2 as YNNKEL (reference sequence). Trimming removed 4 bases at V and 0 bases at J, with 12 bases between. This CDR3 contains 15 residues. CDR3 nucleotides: TGTGCCAGCAGCCCACGGGTTGGGATGAACACTGAAGCTTTCTTT. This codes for CASSPRVGMNTEAFF.

CDR3 region: CASSPGPGGTQYV. The CDR3 nucleotides read TGTGCCAGCAGCCCCGGGCCAGGGGGAACCCAGTACGTC. This chain links TRBV5-8 with TRBJ2-7; TRBD1 agrees at 7 bases. J lost 10 bases, V lost 4 bases, and 11 bases had no gene match. The CDR3 loop spans 13 amino acids. In germline, CDR1 is SGHTS, CDR2 YDEGEE.

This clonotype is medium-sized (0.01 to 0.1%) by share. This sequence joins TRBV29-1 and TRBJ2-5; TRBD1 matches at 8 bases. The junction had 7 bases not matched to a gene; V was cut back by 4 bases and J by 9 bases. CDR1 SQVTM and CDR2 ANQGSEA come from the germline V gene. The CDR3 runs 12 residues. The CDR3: CSVVRTGWAQYF. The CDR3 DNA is TGCAGCGTTGTAAGGACAGGGTGGGCCCAGTACTTC.

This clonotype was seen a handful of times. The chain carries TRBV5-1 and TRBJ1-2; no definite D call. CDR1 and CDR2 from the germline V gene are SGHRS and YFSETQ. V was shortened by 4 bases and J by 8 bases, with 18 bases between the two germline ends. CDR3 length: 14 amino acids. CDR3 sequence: CASSPGEGWWGYTF. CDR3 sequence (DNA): TGCGCCAGCAGCCCCGGAGAGGGTTGGTGGGGCTACACCTTC.

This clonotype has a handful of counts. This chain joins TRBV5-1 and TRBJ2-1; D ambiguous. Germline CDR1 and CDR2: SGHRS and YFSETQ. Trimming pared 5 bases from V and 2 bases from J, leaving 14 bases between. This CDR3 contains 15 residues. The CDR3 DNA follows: TGCGCCAGCAGAGGTTCGGGTACGACCTACAATGAGCAGTTCTTC. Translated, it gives CASRGSGTTYNEQFF.